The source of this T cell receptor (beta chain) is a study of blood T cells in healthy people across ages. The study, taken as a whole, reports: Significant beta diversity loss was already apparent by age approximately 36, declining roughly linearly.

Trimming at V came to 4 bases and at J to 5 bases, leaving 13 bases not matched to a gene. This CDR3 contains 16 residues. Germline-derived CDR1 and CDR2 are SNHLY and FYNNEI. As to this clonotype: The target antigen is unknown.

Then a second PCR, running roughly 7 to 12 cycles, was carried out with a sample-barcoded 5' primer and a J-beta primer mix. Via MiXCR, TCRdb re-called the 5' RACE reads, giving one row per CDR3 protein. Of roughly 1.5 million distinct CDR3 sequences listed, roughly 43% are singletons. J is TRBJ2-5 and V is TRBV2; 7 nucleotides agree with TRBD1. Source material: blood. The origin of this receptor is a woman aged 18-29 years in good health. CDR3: CASSGMRTGGIETQYF. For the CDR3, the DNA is TGTGCCAGCAGTGGGATGCGGACAGGAGGTATTGAGACCCAGTACTTC.